The 3 T cell receptor beta chains below all came from one sample that was sequenced in a study of T cell changes during pregnancy in multiple sclerosis. The table came from immunoSEQ multiplex PCR; TCRdb's copy has only in-frame clones and leaves some out. The top ten clones hold 3.9% of a sample with 40,000 to 50,000 clones, about 94% of them seen once. Material: CD8+ T cells from peripheral blood mononuclear cells, obtained after pregnancy. Source of these receptors: a female donor with multiple sclerosis, enrolled in a pregnancy study.

This clone was detected a few times. V is TRBV7-6 and J is TRBJ1-5; D is perhaps TRBD1 (6 bases). The CDR3 has 16 amino acids. V was trimmed by 5 bases and J by 0 bases, leaving 14 bases between them. Germline V gives CDR1 SGHVS, CDR2 FNYEAQ. The CDR3 sequence is CASSPETGISNQPQHF. CDR3 bases: TGTGCCAGCAGCCCAGAAACAGGGATTAGCAATCAGCCCCAGCATTTT.

V gene TRBV4-1 combines with J gene TRBJ1-2; weak D call: TRBD1 (6 bases). The length of the CDR3 is 15 residues. V was cut by 3 bases and J by 6 bases, with 17 bases left in between. Germline CDR1 MGHRA, CDR2 YSYEKL. CDR3 DNA sequence: TGCGCCAGCAGCCACCCCAGGGGAGGGAGGAATGGCTACACCTTC. Encoded protein: CASSHPRGGRNGYTF.

This clone was seen only a few times. The rearrangement uses TRBV29-1 and TRBJ1-1; no clear D gene. This CDR3 has 13 residues. From germline, CDR1 is SQVTM and CDR2 ANQGSEA. Trimming cost V 0 bases and J 1 base, with 6 bases left between them. This CDR3 is CSVEDHGNTEAFF. Here the CDR3 DNA reads TGCAGCGTTGAAGATCACGGGAACACTGAAGCTTTCTTT.